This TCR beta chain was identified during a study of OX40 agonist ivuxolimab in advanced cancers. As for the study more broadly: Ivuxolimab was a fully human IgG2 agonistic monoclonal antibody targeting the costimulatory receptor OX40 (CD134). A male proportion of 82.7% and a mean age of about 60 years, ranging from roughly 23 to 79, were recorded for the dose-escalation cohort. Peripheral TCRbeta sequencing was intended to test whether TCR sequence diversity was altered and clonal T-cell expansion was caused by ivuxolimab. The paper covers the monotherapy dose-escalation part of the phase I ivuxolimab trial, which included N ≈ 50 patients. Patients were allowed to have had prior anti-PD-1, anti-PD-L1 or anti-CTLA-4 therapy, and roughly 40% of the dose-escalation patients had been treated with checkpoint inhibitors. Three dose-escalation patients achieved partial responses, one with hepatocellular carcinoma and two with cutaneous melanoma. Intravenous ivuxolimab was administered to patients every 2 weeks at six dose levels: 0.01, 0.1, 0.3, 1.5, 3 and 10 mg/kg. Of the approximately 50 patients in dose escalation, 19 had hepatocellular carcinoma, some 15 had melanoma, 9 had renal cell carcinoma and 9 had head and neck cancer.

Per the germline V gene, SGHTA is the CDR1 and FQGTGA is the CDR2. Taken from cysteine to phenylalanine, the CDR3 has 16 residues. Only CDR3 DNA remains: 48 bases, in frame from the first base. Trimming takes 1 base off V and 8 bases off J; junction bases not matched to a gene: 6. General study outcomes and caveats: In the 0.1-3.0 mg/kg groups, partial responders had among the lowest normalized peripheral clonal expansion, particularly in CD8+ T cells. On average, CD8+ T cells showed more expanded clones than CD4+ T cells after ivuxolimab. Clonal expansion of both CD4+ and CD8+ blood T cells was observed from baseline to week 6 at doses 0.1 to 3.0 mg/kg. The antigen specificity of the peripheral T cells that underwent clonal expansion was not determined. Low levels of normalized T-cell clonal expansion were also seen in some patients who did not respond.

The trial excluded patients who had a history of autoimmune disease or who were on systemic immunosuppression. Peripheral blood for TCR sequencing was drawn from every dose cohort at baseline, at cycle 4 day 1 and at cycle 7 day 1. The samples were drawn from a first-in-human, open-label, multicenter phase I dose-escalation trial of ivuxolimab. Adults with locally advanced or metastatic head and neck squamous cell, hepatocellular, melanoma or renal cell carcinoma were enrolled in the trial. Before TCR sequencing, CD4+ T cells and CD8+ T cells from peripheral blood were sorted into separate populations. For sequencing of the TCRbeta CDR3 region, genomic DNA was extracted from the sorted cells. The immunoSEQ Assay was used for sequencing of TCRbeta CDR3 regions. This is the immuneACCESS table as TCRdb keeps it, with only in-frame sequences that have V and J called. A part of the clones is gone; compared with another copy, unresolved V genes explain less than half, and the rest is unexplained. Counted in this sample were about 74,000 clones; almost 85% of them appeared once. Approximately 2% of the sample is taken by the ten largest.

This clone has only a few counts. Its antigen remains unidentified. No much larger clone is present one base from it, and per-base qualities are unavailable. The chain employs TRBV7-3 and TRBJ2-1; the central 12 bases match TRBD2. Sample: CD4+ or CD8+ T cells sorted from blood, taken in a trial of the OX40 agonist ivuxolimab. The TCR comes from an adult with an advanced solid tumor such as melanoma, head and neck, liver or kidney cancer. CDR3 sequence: CASSLSGTSGRYEQFF. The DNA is TGTGCCAGCAGCTTAAGTGGGACTAGCGGGCGCTATGAGCAGTTCTTC.